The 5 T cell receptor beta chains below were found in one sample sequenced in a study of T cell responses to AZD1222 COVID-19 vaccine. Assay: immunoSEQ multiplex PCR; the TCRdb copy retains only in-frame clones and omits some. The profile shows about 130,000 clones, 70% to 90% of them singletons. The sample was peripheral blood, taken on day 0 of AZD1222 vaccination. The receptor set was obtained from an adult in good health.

The CDR3 spells CASSLDLLGNTEAFF. CDR3 DNA: TGCGCCAGCAGCCTTGACCTACTCGGGAACACTGAAGCTTTCTTT. This chain uses TRBV4-3 with TRBJ1-1; D is unresolved. Germline CDR1 reads LGHNA; CDR2 reads YSLEER. Trimming cost V 4 bases and J 1 base, with 13 bases left between them. The CDR3 is 15 residues long.

CDR3: CASSLAIGTANTGELFF. For the CDR3, the DNA is TGCGCCAGCAGCCTAGCTATCGGGACAGCCAACACCGGGGAGCTGTTTTTT. V is TRBV5-1 and J is TRBJ2-2; 7 positions agree with TRBD1. This CDR3 region has 17 residues. Germline V gives CDR1 SGHRS, CDR2 YFSETQ. V shed 4 bases, J shed 2 bases, and the junction held 11 bases outside the gene matches.

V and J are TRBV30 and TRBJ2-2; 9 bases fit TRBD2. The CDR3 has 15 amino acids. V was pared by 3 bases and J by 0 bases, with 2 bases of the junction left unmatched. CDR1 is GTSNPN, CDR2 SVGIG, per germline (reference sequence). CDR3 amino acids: CAWRREGPNTGELFF. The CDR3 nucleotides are TGTGCCTGGAGGCGGGAGGGGCCGAACACCGGGGAGCTGTTTTTT.

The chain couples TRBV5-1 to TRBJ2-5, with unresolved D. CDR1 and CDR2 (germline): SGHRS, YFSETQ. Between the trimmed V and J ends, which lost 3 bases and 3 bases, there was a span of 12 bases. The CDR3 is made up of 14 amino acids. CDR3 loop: CASSYLTPEETQYF. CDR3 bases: TGCGCCAGCAGCTACCTTACCCCAGAAGAGACCCAGTACTTC.

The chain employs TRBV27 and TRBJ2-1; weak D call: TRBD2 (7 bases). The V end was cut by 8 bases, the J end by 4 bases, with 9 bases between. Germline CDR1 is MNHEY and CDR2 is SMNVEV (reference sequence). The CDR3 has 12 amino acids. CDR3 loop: CASGRGYNEQFF. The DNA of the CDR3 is TGTGCCAGCGGGAGGGGGTACAATGAGCAGTTCTTC.